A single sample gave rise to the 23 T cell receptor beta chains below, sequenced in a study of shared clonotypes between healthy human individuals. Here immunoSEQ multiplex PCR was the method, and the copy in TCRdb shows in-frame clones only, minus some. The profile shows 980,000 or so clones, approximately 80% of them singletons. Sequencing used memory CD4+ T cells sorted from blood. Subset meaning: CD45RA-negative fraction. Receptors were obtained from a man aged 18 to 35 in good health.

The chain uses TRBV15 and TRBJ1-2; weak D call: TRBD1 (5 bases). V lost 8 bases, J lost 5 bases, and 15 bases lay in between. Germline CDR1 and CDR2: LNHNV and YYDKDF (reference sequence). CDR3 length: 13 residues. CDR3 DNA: TGTGCCACCTCCCAGGGTGGGGGGTATGGCTACACCTTC. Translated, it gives CATSQGGGYGYTF.

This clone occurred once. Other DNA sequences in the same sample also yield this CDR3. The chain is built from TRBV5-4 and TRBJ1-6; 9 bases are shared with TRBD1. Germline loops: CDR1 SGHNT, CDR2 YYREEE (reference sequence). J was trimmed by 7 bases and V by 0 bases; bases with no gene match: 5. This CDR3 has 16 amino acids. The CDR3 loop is CASSLGQGGRNSPLHF. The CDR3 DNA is TGTGCCAGCAGCTTGGGACAGGGGGGCAGAAATTCACCCCTCCACTTT.

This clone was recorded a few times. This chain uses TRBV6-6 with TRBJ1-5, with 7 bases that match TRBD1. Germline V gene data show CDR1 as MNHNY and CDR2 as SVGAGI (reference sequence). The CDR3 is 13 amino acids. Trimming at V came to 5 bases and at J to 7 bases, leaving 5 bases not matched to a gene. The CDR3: CASSRTGQQPQHF. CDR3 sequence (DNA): TGTGCCAGCAGTAGGACAGGACAACAGCCCCAGCATTTT.

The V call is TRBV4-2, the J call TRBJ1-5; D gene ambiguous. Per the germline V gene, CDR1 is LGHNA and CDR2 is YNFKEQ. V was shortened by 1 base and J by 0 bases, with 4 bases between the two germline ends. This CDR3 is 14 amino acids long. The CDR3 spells CASSQGTSNQPQHF. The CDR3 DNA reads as TGTGCCAGCAGCCAAGGGACTAGCAATCAGCCCCAGCATTTT.

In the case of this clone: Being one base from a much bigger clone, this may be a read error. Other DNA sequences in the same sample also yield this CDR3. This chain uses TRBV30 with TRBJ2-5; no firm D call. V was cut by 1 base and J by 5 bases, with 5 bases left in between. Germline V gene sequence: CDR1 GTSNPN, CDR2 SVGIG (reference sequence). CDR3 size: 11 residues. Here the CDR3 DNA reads TGTGCCTGGAGTGAAGGGGAGACCCAGTACTTC. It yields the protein CAWSEGETQYF.

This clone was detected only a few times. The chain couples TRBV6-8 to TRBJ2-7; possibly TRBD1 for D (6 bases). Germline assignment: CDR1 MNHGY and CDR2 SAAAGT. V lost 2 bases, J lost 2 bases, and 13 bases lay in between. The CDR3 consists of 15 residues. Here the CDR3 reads CASSYRRQGPYEQYF. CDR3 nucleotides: TGTGCCAGCAGTTACCGTCGGCAGGGGCCCTACGAGCAGTACTTC.

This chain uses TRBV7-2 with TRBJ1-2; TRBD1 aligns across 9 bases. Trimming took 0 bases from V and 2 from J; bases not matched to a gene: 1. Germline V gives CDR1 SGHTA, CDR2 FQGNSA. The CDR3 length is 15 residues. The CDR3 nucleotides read TGTGCCAGCAGCTTAGCCGGGACAGGGAACTATGGCTACACCTTC. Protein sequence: CASSLAGTGNYGYTF.

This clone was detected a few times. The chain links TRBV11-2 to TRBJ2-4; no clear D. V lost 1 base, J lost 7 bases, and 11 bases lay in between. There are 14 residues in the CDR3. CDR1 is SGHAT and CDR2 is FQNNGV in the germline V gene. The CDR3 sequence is CASSLVDLNNIQYF. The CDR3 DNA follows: TGTGCCAGCAGCTTAGTAGACCTTAACAACATTCAGTACTTC.

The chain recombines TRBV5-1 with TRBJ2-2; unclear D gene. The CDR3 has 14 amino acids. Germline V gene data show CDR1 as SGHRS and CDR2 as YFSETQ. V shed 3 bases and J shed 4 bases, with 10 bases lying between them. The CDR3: CASSWAQGTGELFF. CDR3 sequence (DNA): TGCGCCAGCAGCTGGGCCCAAGGCACCGGGGAGCTGTTTTTT.

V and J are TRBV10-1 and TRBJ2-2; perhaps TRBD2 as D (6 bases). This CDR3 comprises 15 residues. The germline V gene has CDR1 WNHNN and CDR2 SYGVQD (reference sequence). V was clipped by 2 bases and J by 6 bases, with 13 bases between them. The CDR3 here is CASSEEGGFSGELFF. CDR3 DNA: TGCGCCAGCAGTGAGGAGGGAGGTTTTTCCGGGGAGCTGTTTTTT.

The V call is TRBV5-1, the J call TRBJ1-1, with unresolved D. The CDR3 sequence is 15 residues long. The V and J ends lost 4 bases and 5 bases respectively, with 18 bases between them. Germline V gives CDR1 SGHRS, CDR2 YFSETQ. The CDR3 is CASSPEGLKGTEAFF. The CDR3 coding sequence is TGCGCCAGCAGCCCCGAGGGCCTAAAGGGAACTGAAGCTTTCTTT.

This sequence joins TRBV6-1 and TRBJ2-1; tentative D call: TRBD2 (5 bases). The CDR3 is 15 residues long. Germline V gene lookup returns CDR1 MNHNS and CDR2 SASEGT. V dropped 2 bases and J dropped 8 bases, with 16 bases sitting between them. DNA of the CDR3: TGTGCCAGCAGTGAACGGGAATTGGGAATGGATGAGCAGTTCTTC. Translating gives CASSERELGMDEQFF.

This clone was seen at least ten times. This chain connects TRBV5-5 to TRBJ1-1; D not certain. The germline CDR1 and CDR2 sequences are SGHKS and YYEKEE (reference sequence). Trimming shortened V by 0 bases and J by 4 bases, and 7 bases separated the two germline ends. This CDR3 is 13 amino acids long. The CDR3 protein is CASSLGYSTEAFF. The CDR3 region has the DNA TGTGCCAGCAGCTTGGGATATTCCACTGAAGCTTTCTTT.

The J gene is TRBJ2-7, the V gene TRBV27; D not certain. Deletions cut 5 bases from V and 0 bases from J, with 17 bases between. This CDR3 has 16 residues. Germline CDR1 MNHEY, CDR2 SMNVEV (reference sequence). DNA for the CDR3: TGTGCCAGCAGTACCACCCCCCTGGGTAGCTCCTACGAGCAGTACTTC. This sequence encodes CASSTTPLGSSYEQYF.

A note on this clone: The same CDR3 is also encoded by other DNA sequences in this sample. The CDR3 DNA reads as TGTGCCAGCAGCCCCGGACTAGCGGGGGCTGATACGCAGTATTTT. Protein: CASSPGLAGADTQYF. The rearrangement links TRBV7-9 to TRBJ2-3, with 13 bases that match TRBD2. The CDR3 has 15 amino acids. The trim removed 5 bases at V and 6 bases at J, leaving 5 bases unmatched. CDR1 is SEHNR and CDR2 is FQNEAQ in the germline V gene (reference sequence).

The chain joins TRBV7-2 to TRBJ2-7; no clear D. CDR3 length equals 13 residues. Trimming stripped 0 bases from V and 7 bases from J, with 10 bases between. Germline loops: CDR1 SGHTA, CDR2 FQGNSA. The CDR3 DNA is TGTGCCAGCAGCTTAGCAGATGGGGATGAGCAGTACTTC. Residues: CASSLADGDEQYF.

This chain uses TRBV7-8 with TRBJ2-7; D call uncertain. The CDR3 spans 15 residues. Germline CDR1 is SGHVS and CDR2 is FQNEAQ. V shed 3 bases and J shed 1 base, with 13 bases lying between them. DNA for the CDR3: TGTGCCAGCAGCTTCCAAGGAATCCGGTCCTACGAGCAGTACTTC. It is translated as CASSFQGIRSYEQYF. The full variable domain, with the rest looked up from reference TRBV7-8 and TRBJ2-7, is GAGVSQSPRYKVAKRGQDVALRCDPISGHVSLFWYQQALGQGPEFLTYFQNEAQLDKSGLPSDRFFAERPEGSVSTLKIQRTQQEDSAVYLCASSFQGIRSYEQYFGPGTRLTVT.

Here the CDR3 reads CASSVGGQPNQPQHF. The CDR3, as DNA: TGTGCCAGCAGCGTAGGTGGACAGCCTAATCAGCCCCAGCATTTT. The chain couples TRBV7-2 to TRBJ1-5, with TRBD1 as a possible D gene (6 bases). The CDR3 extends over 15 amino acids. Trimming stripped 5 bases from V and 4 bases from J, with 15 bases between. CDR1 is SGHTA and CDR2 is FQGNSA in the germline V gene.

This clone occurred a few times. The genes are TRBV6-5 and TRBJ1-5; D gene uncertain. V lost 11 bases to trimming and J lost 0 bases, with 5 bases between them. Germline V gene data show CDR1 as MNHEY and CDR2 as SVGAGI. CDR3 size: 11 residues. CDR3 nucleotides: TGTGCCTGGGATAGCAATCAGCCCCAGCATTTT. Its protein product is CAWDSNQPQHF.

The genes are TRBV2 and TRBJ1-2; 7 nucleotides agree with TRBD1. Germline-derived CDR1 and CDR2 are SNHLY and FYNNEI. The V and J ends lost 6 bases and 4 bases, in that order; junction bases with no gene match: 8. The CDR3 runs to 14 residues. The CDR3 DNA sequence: TGTGCCAGCAGCGGACAGGCCGCCTCCTATGGCTACACCTTC. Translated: CASSGQAASYGYTF. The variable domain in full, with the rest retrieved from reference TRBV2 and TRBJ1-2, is EPEVTQTPSHQVTQMGQEVILRCVPISNHLYFYWYRQILGQKVEFLVSFYNNEISEKSEIFDDQFSVERPDGSNFTLKIRSTKLEDSAMYFCASSGQAASYGYTFGSGTRLTVV.

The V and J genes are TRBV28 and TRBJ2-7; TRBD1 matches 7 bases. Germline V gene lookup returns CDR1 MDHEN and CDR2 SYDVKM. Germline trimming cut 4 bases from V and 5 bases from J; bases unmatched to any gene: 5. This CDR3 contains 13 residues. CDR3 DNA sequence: TGTGCCAGCAGTTCCTACAGGGGTCACGAGCAGTACTTC. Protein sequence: CASSSYRGHEQYF.

CDR3 amino acids: CASSFRYNEQFF. In DNA, the CDR3 is TGTGCCAGCAGCTTCCGGTACAATGAGCAGTTCTTC. J is TRBJ2-1 and V is TRBV11-2; D unresolved. The CDR3 runs 12 residues. V was trimmed by 3 bases and J by 4 bases, leaving 4 bases between them. Per the germline V gene, CDR1 is SGHAT and CDR2 is FQNNGV. Together with reference TRBV11-2 and TRBJ2-1, the CDR3 gives the full variable domain: EAGVAQSPRYKIIEKRQSVAFWCNPISGHATLYWYQQILGQGPKLLIQFQNNGVVDDSQLPKDRFSAERLKGVDSTLKIQPAKLEDSAVYLCASSFRYNEQFFGPGTRLTVL.

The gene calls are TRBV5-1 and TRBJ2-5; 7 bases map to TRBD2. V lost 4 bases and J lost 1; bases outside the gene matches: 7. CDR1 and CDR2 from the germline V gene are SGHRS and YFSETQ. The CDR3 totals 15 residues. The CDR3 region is CASSPGGGTQETQYF. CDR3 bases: TGCGCCAGCAGCCCTGGGGGGGGAACCCAAGAGACCCAGTACTTC.